Sequencing of this TCR beta chain was carried out in a study of blood T cells in healthy people across ages. General study findings and limits: Greater diversity and more naive CD4+ cells were seen in long-lived donors than in aged donors. Diversity of TCR beta per million T cells declined in a roughly linear way with age.

Comment on this clonotype: Its antigen is not known.

Germline CDR1 reads SNHLY; CDR2 reads FYNNEI. The CDR3 sequence is 13 residues long. Trimming shortened V by 7 bases and J by 11 bases, and 20 bases separated the two germline ends. Alongside a J-beta primer mix, a sample-barcoded 5' primer served in a second PCR lasting roughly 7 to 11 cycles. Each of the cDNA molecules was tagged by a template-switch adaptor with 12 random nucleotides. Each CDR3 protein gets one entry after TCRdb re-called the 5' RACE reads with MiXCR. The sample holds 1.5 million to 2 million distinct CDR3 sequences, 28% seen once. Researchers collected around 10 milliliters of peripheral blood from every single donor.

The TCR sequence derives from a woman aged 25 to 39 in good health. V usage is TRBV2 and J usage is TRBJ2-5; D remains ambiguous. Sequenced: blood. The CDR3 region has the DNA TGTGCCAGCAACGCGGCCCCGTGGCAGGAGCAGTACTTC. This codes for CASNAAPWQEQYF.